These 26 T cell receptor beta chains were all obtained from the same sample, sequenced in a study of blood T cell repertoires in COVID-19. The protocol was immunoSEQ multiplex PCR, while the TCRdb copy is restricted to in-frame clones and leaves out a portion. The sample includes around 140,000 clones, roughly 83% seen only once; the top ten take under 1.5%. Sequencing used peripheral blood. These receptors were collected from a man aged 55 to 70 with acute or convalescent COVID-19.

This sequence joins TRBV20-1 and TRBJ2-5, with D possibly matching TRBD2 (6 bases). The CDR3 consists of 12 residues. Trimming took 3 bases from V and 5 from J, leaving 10 bases between them. Germline V gives CDR1 DFQATT, CDR2 SNEGSKA (reference sequence). The CDR3 loop reads CSASTSRETQYF. The DNA of the CDR3 is TGCAGTGCTAGTACTAGCAGGGAGACCCAGTACTTC.

The chain uses TRBV30 and TRBJ1-1, with D tentatively TRBD1 (6 bases). CDR1 and CDR2 (germline): GTSNPN, SVGIG (reference sequence). CDR3 length equals 16 residues. V dropped 7 bases and J dropped 3 bases, with 24 bases sitting between them. CDR3 region: CASKFRGRGVDTEAFF. The CDR3 nucleotides read TGTGCCTCCAAATTCAGGGGCAGGGGAGTGGACACTGAAGCTTTCTTT.

This chain links TRBV5-8 with TRBJ2-3, with D perhaps matching TRBD2 (6 bases). Germline lookup yields CDR1 SGHTS and CDR2 YDEGEE. The length of the CDR3 is 16 residues. V lost 4 bases, J lost 1 base, and 16 bases lay in between. The CDR3 protein is CASSPQRGTGTDTQYF. Here the CDR3 DNA reads TGTGCCAGCAGCCCCCAAAGAGGGACTGGCACAGATACGCAGTATTTT.

This sequence joins TRBV5-1 and TRBJ2-7; the D gene is possibly TRBD2 (6 bases). Germline CDR1 reads SGHRS; CDR2 reads YFSETQ. V lost 5 bases and J lost 0, with 12 bases in between. The length of the CDR3 is 14 residues. The DNA of the CDR3 is TGCGCCAGCAGTCCCGCTAGCGTCTCCTACGAGCAGTACTTC. Translating it yields CASSPASVSYEQYF.

The chain combines TRBV6-1 with TRBJ1-1; possibly TRBD1 for D (6 bases). The CDR3 consists of 18 residues. The germline V and J ends were trimmed by 0 bases and 5 bases, with 22 bases remaining between them. Germline values: CDR1 MNHNS, CDR2 SASEGT. The CDR3 protein is CASSEAAWGAAGRTEAFF. The CDR3, as DNA: TGTGCCAGCAGTGAAGCGGCTTGGGGGGCTGCCGGGAGGACTGAAGCTTTCTTT.

The chain carries TRBV19 and TRBJ2-3; D remains unclear. Germline CDR1 LNHDA, CDR2 SQIVND (reference sequence). CDR3 length: 14 amino acids. With 8 bases removed from V and 2 bases from J, the gap between germline ends came to 14 bases. The CDR3 sequence: CASSLGLNTDTQYF. The CDR3 nucleotides are TGTGCCAGTTCCTTGGGCCTTAACACAGATACGCAGTATTTT.

The chain links TRBV10-3 to TRBJ2-3, with TRBD2 identical over 8 bases. Germline CDR1 ENHRY, CDR2 SYGVKD. V dropped 7 bases and J dropped 3; count of bases not matched to a gene: 9. This CDR3 region has 15 residues. The DNA for the CDR3 is TGTGCCATCACCCGAGCACTAGCGGAGACAGATACGCAGTATTTT. As protein: CAITRALAETDTQYF.

This clone was recorded once. The gene calls are TRBV5-1 and TRBJ2-3; 7 positions match TRBD1. This CDR3 is 14 amino acids long. V lost 4 bases, J lost 3 bases, and 5 bases stayed unmatched. The germline gives CDR1 SGHRS, CDR2 YFSETQ. CDR3 loop: CASSTRQGTDTQYF. CDR3 DNA sequence: TGCGCCAGCAGCACCAGACAGGGAACAGATACGCAGTATTTT. Variable domain in full (rest from reference TRBV5-1 and TRBJ2-3): KAGVTQTPRYLIKTRGQQVTLSCSPISGHRSVSWYQQTPGQGLQFLFEYFSETQRNKGNFPGRFSGRQFSNSRSEMNVSTLELGDSALYLCASSTRQGTDTQYFGPGTRLTVL.

This sequence joins TRBV5-4 and TRBJ2-3, with 7 bases aligning to TRBD1. V was clipped by 3 bases and J by 5 bases; unmatched bases: 9. This CDR3 has 15 amino acids. Per germline, CDR1 SGHNT and CDR2 YYREEE (reference sequence). The CDR3 DNA follows: TGTGCCAGCAGCTACGGACAGGCGCGGAGAGATACGCAGTATTTT. Its protein is CASSYGQARRDTQYF.

This clone has only one observation. The gene calls are TRBV30 and TRBJ1-3, with D unclear. CDR1 and CDR2 from the germline V gene are GTSNPN and SVGIG (reference sequence). The CDR3 is 14 amino acids. V dropped 1 base and J dropped 3 bases, with 10 bases sitting between them. The DNA for the CDR3 is TGTGCCTGGAGTGAGGGAGGACTTGGAAACACCATATATTTT. Its protein is CAWSEGGLGNTIYF.

The chain uses TRBV10-3 and TRBJ2-5, with 11 bases that match TRBD2. Trimming at V came to 6 bases and at J to 5 bases, leaving 8 bases not matched to a gene. The CDR3 sequence is 15 residues long. Germline V lookup: CDR1 ENHRY, CDR2 SYGVKD. CDR3 DNA: TGTGCCATCAGCTCTAGCGGGAGGATCGTCGAGACCCAGTACTTC. Translating it yields CAISSSGRIVETQYF.

The chain recombines TRBV15 with TRBJ2-7; 9 positions agree with TRBD1. From germline, CDR1 is LNHNV and CDR2 YYDKDF (reference sequence). The CDR3 length is 16 residues. J gave up 0 bases and V 6 bases, and 9 bases lay outside the gene matches. The CDR3 coding sequence is TGTGCCACCAGTCCTAGACAGGGGGACTTCTCCTACGAGCAGTACTTC. Encoded protein: CATSPRQGDFSYEQYF.

The chain couples TRBV18 to TRBJ2-1, with D tentatively TRBD1 (5 bases). This CDR3 has 16 residues. Germline V gene data show CDR1 as KGHSH and CDR2 as LQKENI. V dropped 0 bases and J dropped 0 bases, with 9 bases sitting between them. This chain's CDR3 is CASSPPTDSSYNEQFF. CDR3 bases: TGTGCCAGCTCACCACCGACAGATAGCTCCTACAATGAGCAGTTCTTC.

This chain links TRBV29-1 with TRBJ2-1; weak D call: TRBD2 (6 bases). Trimming took off 7 bases at V and 6 bases at J, with 19 bases between the two ends. Germline-derived CDR1 and CDR2 are SQVTM and ANQGSEA. This CDR3 has 14 residues. The CDR3 DNA sequence: TGCAGCGGCAATGCATGGCCCGGGGGCAATGAGCAGTTCTTC. This translates into CSGNAWPGGNEQFF.

The V call is TRBV9, the J call TRBJ2-1; D might be TRBD2 (6 bases). This CDR3 comprises 15 residues. V was clipped by 3 bases and J by 8 bases, with 18 bases between them. In germline, CDR1 is SGDLS, CDR2 YYNGEE. CDR3 amino acids: CASSGRGTSIYEQFF. As DNA, the CDR3 is TGTGCCAGCAGCGGTCGAGGGACTTCGATTTATGAGCAGTTCTTC.

The chain carries TRBV9 and TRBJ2-3; D perhaps matches TRBD2 (6 bases). V lost 3 bases, J lost 7 bases, and 12 bases lay in between. Germline values: CDR1 SGDLS, CDR2 YYNGEE. The CDR3 extends over 13 amino acids. The CDR3 DNA reads as TGTGCCAGCAGCGGGGGGGACTGGAATACGCAGTATTTT. Translation gives CASSGGDWNTQYF.

This sequence joins TRBV18 and TRBJ2-2; D unclear. The V end was cut by 6 bases, the J end by 7 bases, with 21 bases between. Germline V lookup: CDR1 KGHSH, CDR2 LQKENI. This CDR3 is 16 amino acids long. CDR3 sequence: CASSPAAVGFFGELFF. The CDR3 nucleotides are TGTGCCAGCTCCCCCGCGGCGGTAGGATTTTTCGGGGAGCTGTTTTTT.

This clone showed up just a few times. The rearrangement uses TRBV4-1 and TRBJ2-7; 12 bases are shared with TRBD2. Losses at the gene ends were 1 base for V and 2 bases for J; bases not matched to a gene: 9. CDR1 MGHRA and CDR2 YSYEKL come from the germline V gene. This CDR3 region has 18 residues. The CDR3 is CASSQGRTSGAFAYEQYF. In nucleotides, the CDR3 is TGCGCCAGCAGCCAAGGCCGGACTAGCGGGGCGTTCGCCTACGAGCAGTACTTC.

This chain uses TRBV6-5 with TRBJ1-6, with TRBD1 matching 7 bases. Trimming cost V 7 bases and J 10 bases; bases outside gene matches: 10. CDR3 size: 14 residues. The germline gives CDR1 MNHEY, CDR2 SVGAGI. Here the CDR3 reads CASIRDSRDSPLHF. CDR3 sequence (DNA): TGTGCCAGCATAAGGGACAGCAGGGACTCACCCCTCCACTTT.

The chain uses TRBV5-1 and TRBJ1-4; D is perhaps TRBD1 (6 bases). V was shortened by 0 bases and J by 4 bases, with 16 bases between the two germline ends. The CDR3 runs to 17 residues. Germline V gene data show CDR1 as SGHRS and CDR2 as YFSETQ. The CDR3 loop is CASSLVAGGIINEKLFF. The DNA for the CDR3 is TGCGCCAGCAGCTTGGTGGCGGGGGGCATTATTAATGAAAAACTGTTTTTT.

The gene calls are TRBV5-1 and TRBJ2-7; 9 bases match TRBD1. Losses at the gene ends were 5 bases for V and 1 base for J; bases not matched to a gene: 4. Germline CDR1 is SGHRS and CDR2 is YFSETQ. The CDR3 is 14 amino acids. CDR3 nucleotides: TGCGCCAGCAGATCCGGGACAGGGTCCTACGAGCAGTACTTC. This sequence encodes CASRSGTGSYEQYF.

V usage is TRBV7-9 and J usage is TRBJ1-2; D gene unclear. Deletions cut 1 base from V and 4 bases from J, with 16 bases between. Germline V gives CDR1 SEHNR, CDR2 FQNEAQ (reference sequence). This CDR3 has 16 residues. The CDR3 here is CASSLVVASRLYGYTF. The CDR3 nucleotides are TGTGCCAGCAGCTTAGTTGTCGCAAGCCGACTCTATGGCTACACCTTC.

V usage is TRBV3-1 (or the pseudogene TRBV3-2) and J usage is TRBJ1-2, with a weak D call TRBD1 (5 bases). Trimming took 5 bases from V and 4 from J, leaving 8 bases between them. Germline assignment: CDR1 LGHDT and CDR2 YNNKEL (reference sequence). The CDR3 has 12 amino acids. CDR3 region: CASSRQSYGYTF. DNA of the CDR3: TGTGCCAGCAGCAGACAGAGCTATGGCTACACCTTC.

V usage is TRBV3-1 (or the pseudogene TRBV3-2) and J usage is TRBJ2-6; TRBD1 agrees at 7 bases. V was clipped by 1 base and J by 0 bases; unmatched bases: 6. From germline, CDR1 is LGHDT and CDR2 YNNKEL (reference sequence). The length of the CDR3 is 18 residues. As DNA, the CDR3 is TGTGCCAGCAGCCAAGTCGCGACAGGGCTCTCTGGGGCCAACGTCCTGACTTTC. Encoded protein: CASSQVATGLSGANVLTF.

The chain combines TRBV9 with TRBJ2-5, with 8 bases aligning to TRBD1. Germline assignment: CDR1 SGDLS and CDR2 YYNGEE. V dropped 5 bases and J dropped 5; count of bases not matched to a gene: 8. This CDR3 is 14 amino acids long. The CDR3 DNA follows: TGTGCCAGCAGTTCCGACAGGGGCTGGGAGACCCAGTACTTC. Translated, it gives CASSSDRGWETQYF.

This rearrangement joins TRBV11-2 to TRBJ2-1, with 9 bases identical to TRBD1. Germline V gene lookup returns CDR1 SGHAT and CDR2 FQNNGV. The CDR3 extends over 15 amino acids. V lost 0 bases to trimming and J lost 8 bases; unmatched junction nucleotides: 5. As DNA, the CDR3 is TGTGCCAGCAGCTTAGAGGGACAGGGTTTGGATGAGCAGTTCTTC. Translated: CASSLEGQGLDEQFF.